These 5 T cell receptor beta chains were all obtained from the same sample, sequenced in a study of T cell responses to AZD1222 COVID-19 vaccine. Only in-frame clones appear in the TCRdb table, and some are missing; sequencing was by immunoSEQ multiplex PCR. Of 130,000 to 150,000 clones in the sample, 75% to 90% were seen once. Here the sequenced sample was peripheral blood, taken on day 0 of AZD1222 vaccination. These receptors were taken from an adult in good health.

A single count supports this clone. The chain recombines TRBV19 with TRBJ2-7; TRBD1 matches at 8 bases. Germline V gives CDR1 LNHDA, CDR2 SQIVND (reference sequence). Trimming at V came to 6 bases and at J to 4 bases, leaving 11 bases not matched to a gene. There are 15 residues in the CDR3. The CDR3 sequence is CASRKAGRGPYEQYF. For the CDR3, the DNA is TGTGCCAGTAGGAAAGCGGGCAGGGGGCCGTACGAGCAGTACTTC.

This rearrangement joins TRBV11-2 to TRBJ1-5, with D uncertain. The length of the CDR3 is 13 residues. The V end was cut by 0 bases, the J end by 7 bases, with 7 bases between. Looked up from germline, CDR1 is SGHAT and CDR2 is FQNNGV. The CDR3 here is CASSLEEVQPQHF. In DNA, the CDR3 is TGTGCCAGCAGCTTAGAGGAGGTACAGCCCCAGCATTTT.

V gene TRBV6-5 combines with J gene TRBJ2-5; perhaps TRBD1 as D (5 bases). The CDR3 is 12 residues long. From germline, CDR1 is MNHEY and CDR2 SVGAGI. With 3 bases removed from V and 7 bases from J, the gap between germline ends came to 9 bases. The DNA for the CDR3 is TGTGCCAGCAGTTATGGGGCCGGGACCCAGTACTTC. Its protein is CASSYGAGTQYF.

This chain joins TRBV18 and TRBJ1-6; no clear D. This CDR3 comprises 14 residues. Germline values: CDR1 KGHSH, CDR2 LQKENI. V dropped 8 bases and J dropped 6 bases, with 14 bases sitting between them. The CDR3 loop reads CASGQGNLNSPLHF. CDR3 coding DNA: TGTGCCAGCGGCCAAGGGAACCTTAATTCACCCCTCCACTTT.

This clone has only one observation. The chain couples TRBV10-3 to TRBJ1-2; TRBD1 matches at 10 bases. The V segment lost 6 bases and the J segment 3 bases; nucleotides outside the gene matches: 4. Germline V gene data show CDR1 as ENHRY and CDR2 as SYGVKD. This CDR3 has 14 residues. The CDR3 reads CAISPGTGDYGYTF. The CDR3, as DNA: TGTGCCATCAGCCCCGGGACAGGGGACTATGGCTACACCTTC.